This passage covers 12 T cell receptor beta chains from one sample sequenced in a study of response to subunit inactivated influenza vaccine. TCRdb used MiXCR to reprocess the RT-PCR reads, holding one entry per CDR3 protein. The data show 500,000 to 550,000 distinct CDR3 sequences, with under 8.5% seen just once and approximately 14% held by the top ten. Here the sequenced sample was PBMCs from blood, taken less than 30 months after vaccination. The receptors stem from a man between 50 and 70 years old who received an inactivated influenza vaccine.

The V call is TRBV10-3, the J call TRBJ1-6; 9 bases line up with TRBD1. After removal of 6 bases from V and 10 bases from J, the junction contained 7 bases not matched to a gene. This CDR3 is 14 amino acids long. Germline V CDR1 and CDR2: ENHRY, SYGVKD. This CDR3 reads CAISQQGARSPLHF. The CDR3 DNA follows: TGTGCCATCAGCCAACAGGGGGCTCGGTCACCCCTCCACTTT.

This chain joins TRBV7-2 and TRBJ2-7, with 7 bases fitting TRBD2. Germline V gives CDR1 SGHTA, CDR2 FQGNSA. This CDR3 comprises 14 residues. V gave up 3 bases and J gave up 2 bases; unmatched junction bases: 4. CDR3 nucleotides: TGTGCCAGCAGCTTCACCGGGACTACCTACGAGCAGTACTTC. This sequence encodes CASSFTGTTYEQYF.

This clonotype was detected ten times or more. V and J are TRBV28 and TRBJ2-7; 9 nucleotides align to TRBD1. With 1 base clipped from V and 5 bases from J, the junction kept 3 bases outside the gene matches. Germline V CDR1 and CDR2: MDHEN, SYDVKM. CDR3 length equals 14 residues. CDR3 residues: CASSLLQGAHEQYF. The CDR3 region has the DNA TGTGCCAGCAGTTTATTACAGGGGGCCCACGAGCAGTACTTC.

The table lists this clonotype with a few counts. The rearrangement links TRBV2 to TRBJ2-5; D is ambiguous. Germline CDR1 and CDR2: SNHLY and FYNNEI. This CDR3 comprises 15 residues. V lost 1 base to trimming and J lost 1 base, with 10 bases between them. In DNA, the CDR3 is TGTGCCAGCAGTGAAGAAACGACATCCCAAGAGACCCAGTACTTC. It yields the protein CASSEETTSQETQYF.

V and J are TRBV7-8 and TRBJ1-1; 10 bases match TRBD1. Per the germline V gene, CDR1 is SGHVS and CDR2 is FQNEAQ. Unmatched junction bases numbered 8, after V lost 6 bases and J lost 1 base. CDR3 length equals 16 residues. The CDR3 region is CASRATGGFSNTEAFF. In DNA, the CDR3 is TGTGCCAGCAGGGCGACAGGGGGCTTTTCGAACACTGAAGCTTTCTTT. The complete variable domain, with remaining parts taken from reference TRBV7-8 and TRBJ1-1, reads GAGVSQSPRYKVAKRGQDVALRCDPISGHVSLFWYQQALGQGPEFLTYFQNEAQLDKSGLPSDRFFAERPEGSVSTLKIQRTQQEDSAVYLCASRATGGFSNTEAFFGQGTRLTVV.

Many counts were recorded for this clonotype. The rearrangement links TRBV5-1 to TRBJ2-5; 15 bases align to TRBD2. Germline trimming cut 5 bases from V and 2 bases from J; bases unmatched to any gene: 10. Per the germline V gene, CDR1 is SGHRS and CDR2 is YFSETQ. The CDR3 covers 18 residues. Here the CDR3 reads CASRIGTSGRQGQETQYF. CDR3 DNA: TGCGCCAGCAGGATAGGGACTAGCGGGAGGCAAGGGCAAGAGACCCAGTACTTC.

This clonotype was recorded a few times. The rearrangement joins TRBV6-2 or TRBV6-3 to TRBJ2-1, with D perhaps assigned TRBD1 or TRBD2 (6 bases each). Germline V gives CDR1 MNHEY, CDR2 SVGEGT. V was shortened by 6 bases and J by 9 bases, with 15 bases between the two germline ends. This CDR3 region has 13 residues. CDR3 protein: CASRGVRGREQFF. For the CDR3, the DNA is TGTGCCAGCAGGGGAGTACGGGGGCGTGAGCAGTTCTTC.

This clonotype was counted a few times. V usage is TRBV5-1 and J usage is TRBJ2-6, with a tentative D call TRBD1 (6 bases). Germline values: CDR1 SGHRS, CDR2 YFSETQ. This CDR3 is built from 18 residues. V was trimmed by 4 bases and J by 0 bases, leaving 17 bases between them. Written as DNA, the CDR3 is TGCGCCAGCAGCCCCTTGGACAGTTTCTTCTCTGGGGCCAACGTCCTGACTTTC. Protein product: CASSPLDSFFSGANVLTF.

This clonotype has only a few counts. This chain links TRBV4-1 with TRBJ1-4; no firm D call. CDR1 and CDR2 from the germline V gene are MGHRA and YSYEKL. Trimming removed 3 bases from V and 0 bases from J, with 8 bases in between. There are 15 residues in the CDR3. CDR3 region: CASSQIVATNEKLFF. CDR3 nucleotide sequence: TGCGCCAGCAGCCAGATAGTTGCAACTAATGAAAAACTGTTTTTT.

This chain connects TRBV5-1 to TRBJ2-5; a possible D gene is TRBD2 (6 bases). The CDR3 runs to 13 residues. V was cut by 4 bases and J by 5 bases, with 12 bases left in between. CDR1 is SGHRS, CDR2 YFSETQ, per germline. The CDR3 region has the DNA TGCGCCAGCAGCCCCGGGACTGGCGAGACCCAGTACTTC. This translates into CASSPGTGETQYF.

A few counts support this clonotype. This rearrangement joins TRBV6-1 to TRBJ1-2; D may be TRBD1 (5 bases). The V gene's germline CDR1 is MNHNS and CDR2 SASEGT. Trimming pared 10 bases from V and 4 bases from J, leaving 10 bases between. The CDR3 is 11 amino acids. The CDR3 DNA sequence: TGTGCCACCAGGGTAACCTATGGCTACACCTTC. Translated, it gives CATRVTYGYTF.

The chain recombines TRBV28 with TRBJ1-5; D is possibly TRBD1 (5 bases). Germline CDR1 is MDHEN and CDR2 is SYDVKM. The CDR3 consists of 16 residues. The V end was cut by 3 bases, the J end by 2 bases, with 14 bases between. The DNA of the CDR3 is TGTGCCAGCAGTTTTGGGGCTGGGGAGGGCAATCAGCCCCAGCATTTT. Its protein is CASSFGAGEGNQPQHF.